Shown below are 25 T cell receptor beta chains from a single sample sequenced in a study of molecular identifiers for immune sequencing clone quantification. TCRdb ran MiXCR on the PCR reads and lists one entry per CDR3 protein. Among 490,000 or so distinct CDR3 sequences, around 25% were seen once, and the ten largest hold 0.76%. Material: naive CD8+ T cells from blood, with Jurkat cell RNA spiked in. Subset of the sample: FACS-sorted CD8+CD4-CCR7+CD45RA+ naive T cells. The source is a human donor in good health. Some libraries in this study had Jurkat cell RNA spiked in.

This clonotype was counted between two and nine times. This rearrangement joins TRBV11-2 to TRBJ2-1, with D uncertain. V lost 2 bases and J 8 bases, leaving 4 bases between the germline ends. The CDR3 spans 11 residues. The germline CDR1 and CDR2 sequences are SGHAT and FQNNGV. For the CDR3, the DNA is TGTGCCAGCAGCTTATATGATGAGCAGTTCTTC. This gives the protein CASSLYDEQFF.

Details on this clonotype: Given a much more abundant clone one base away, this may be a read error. The chain's CDR3 is CATGDPTSGNADTQYF. The CDR3 DNA reads TGTGCCACCGGTGATCCTACTAGCGGGAATGCAGATACGCAGTATTTT. The rearrangement joins TRBV24-1 to TRBJ2-3; TRBD2 matches at 10 bases. The length of the CDR3 is 16 residues. The germline V gene has CDR1 KGHDR and CDR2 SFDVKD.

CDR3 in DNA: TGTGCCAGCACGGACGGGACGGGGTTTGGGGCCAACGTCCTGACTTTC. It is translated as CASTDGTGFGANVLTF. The genes are TRBV7-9 and TRBJ2-6; D is tentatively TRBD1 or TRBD2 (5 bases each). The CDR3 covers 16 residues. The germline V gene encodes CDR1 SEHNR and CDR2 FQNEAQ (reference sequence). Trimming cost V 7 bases and J 3 bases, with 16 bases left between them.

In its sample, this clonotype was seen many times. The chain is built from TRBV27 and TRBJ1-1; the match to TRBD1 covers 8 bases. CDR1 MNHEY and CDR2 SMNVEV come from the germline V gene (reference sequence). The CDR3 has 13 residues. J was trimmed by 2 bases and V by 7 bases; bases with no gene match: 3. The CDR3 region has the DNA TGTGCCAGCAATACAGGGGGTAACACTGAAGCTTTCTTT. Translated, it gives CASNTGGNTEAFF.

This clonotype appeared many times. The CDR3 region is CASSVGVSFTDTQYF. In DNA, the CDR3 is TGTGCCAGCAGCGTCGGGGTTAGTTTCACAGATACGCAGTATTTT. The V gene is TRBV9, the J gene TRBJ2-3; perhaps TRBD2 as D (5 bases). V lost 2 bases and J 2 bases, leaving 12 bases between the germline ends. In germline, CDR1 is SGDLS, CDR2 YYNGEE. This CDR3 has 15 amino acids. The whole variable domain, filled in from reference TRBV9 and TRBJ2-3, reads DSGVTQTPKHLITATGQRVTLRCSPRSGDLSVYWYQQSLDQGLQFLIQYYNGEERAKGNILERFSAQQFPDLHSELNLSSLELGDSALYFCASSVGVSFTDTQYFGPGTRLTVL.

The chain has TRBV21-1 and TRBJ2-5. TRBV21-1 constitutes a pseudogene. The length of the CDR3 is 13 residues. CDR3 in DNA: TGTGCCAGCAGCAAAGTAAAAGGAGAGACCCAGTACTTC. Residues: CASSKVKGETQYF.

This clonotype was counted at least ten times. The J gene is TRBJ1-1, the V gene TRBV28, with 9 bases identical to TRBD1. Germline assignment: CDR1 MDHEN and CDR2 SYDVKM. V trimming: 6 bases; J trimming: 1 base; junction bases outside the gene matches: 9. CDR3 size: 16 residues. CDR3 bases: TGTGCCAGCAGGCTGACAGGGGGATTGACGAACACTGAAGCTTTCTTT. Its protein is CASRLTGGLTNTEAFF.

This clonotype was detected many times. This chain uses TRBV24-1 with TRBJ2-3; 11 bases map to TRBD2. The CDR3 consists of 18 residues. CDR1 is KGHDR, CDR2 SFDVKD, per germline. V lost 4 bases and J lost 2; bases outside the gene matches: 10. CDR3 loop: CATSETPGTSGVTDTQYF. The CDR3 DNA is TGTGCCACCAGTGAGACTCCCGGGACTAGCGGAGTCACAGATACGCAGTATTTT.

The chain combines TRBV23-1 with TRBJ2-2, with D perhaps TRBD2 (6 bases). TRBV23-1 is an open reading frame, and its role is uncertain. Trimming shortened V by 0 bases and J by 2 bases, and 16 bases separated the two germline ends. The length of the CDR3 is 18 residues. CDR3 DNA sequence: TGCGCCAGCAGTCAATCGATTACCCGGAGGGACAACACCGGGGAGCTGTTTTTT. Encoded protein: CASSQSITRRDNTGELFF.

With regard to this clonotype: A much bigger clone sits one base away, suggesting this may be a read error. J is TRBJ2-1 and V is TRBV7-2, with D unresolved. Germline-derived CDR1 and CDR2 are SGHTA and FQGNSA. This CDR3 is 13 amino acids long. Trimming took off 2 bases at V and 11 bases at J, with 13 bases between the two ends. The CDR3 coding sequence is TGTGCCAGCAGCTTATACCGATTATTTCAGCAGTTCTTC. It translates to CASSLYRLFQQFF.

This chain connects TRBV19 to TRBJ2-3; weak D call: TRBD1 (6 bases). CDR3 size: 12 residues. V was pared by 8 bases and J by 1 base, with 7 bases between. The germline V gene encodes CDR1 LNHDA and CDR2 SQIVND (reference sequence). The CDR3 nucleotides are TGTGCCAGTCCAGGGGGCACAGATACGCAGTATTTT. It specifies CASPGGTDTQYF.

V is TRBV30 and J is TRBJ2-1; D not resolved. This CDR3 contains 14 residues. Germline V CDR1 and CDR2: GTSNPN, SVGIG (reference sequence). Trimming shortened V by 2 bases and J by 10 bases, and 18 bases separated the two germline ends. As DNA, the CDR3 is TGTGCCTGGAGTAAAGCCATTCATGCGGAAGAGCAGTTCTTC. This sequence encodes CAWSKAIHAEEQFF.

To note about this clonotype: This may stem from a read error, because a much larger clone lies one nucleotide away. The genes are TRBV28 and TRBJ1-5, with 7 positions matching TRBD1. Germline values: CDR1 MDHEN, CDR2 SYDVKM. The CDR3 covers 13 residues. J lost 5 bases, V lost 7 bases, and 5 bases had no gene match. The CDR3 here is CASIWQGDQPQHF. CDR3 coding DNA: TGTGCCAGCATCTGGCAGGGGGATCAGCCCCAGCATTTT.

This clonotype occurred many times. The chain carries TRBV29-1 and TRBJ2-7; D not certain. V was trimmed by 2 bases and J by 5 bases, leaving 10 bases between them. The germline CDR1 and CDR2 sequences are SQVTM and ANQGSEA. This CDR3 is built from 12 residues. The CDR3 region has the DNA TGCAGCGTTGAATCACAGACAAACGAGCAGTACTTC. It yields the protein CSVESQTNEQYF.

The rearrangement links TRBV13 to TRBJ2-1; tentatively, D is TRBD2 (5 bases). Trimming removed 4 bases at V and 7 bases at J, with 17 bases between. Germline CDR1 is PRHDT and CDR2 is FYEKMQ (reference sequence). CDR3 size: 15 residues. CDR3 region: CASSWGLGVYNEQFF. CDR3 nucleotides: TGTGCCAGCAGCTGGGGTCTCGGGGTTTATAATGAGCAGTTCTTC.

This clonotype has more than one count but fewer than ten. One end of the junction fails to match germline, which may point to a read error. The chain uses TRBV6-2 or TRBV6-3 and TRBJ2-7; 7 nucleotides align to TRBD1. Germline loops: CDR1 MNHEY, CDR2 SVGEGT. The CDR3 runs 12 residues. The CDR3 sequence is CASSFSHGTANF. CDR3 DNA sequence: TGTGCCAGCAGTTTCTCACACGGGACAGCAAACTTC.

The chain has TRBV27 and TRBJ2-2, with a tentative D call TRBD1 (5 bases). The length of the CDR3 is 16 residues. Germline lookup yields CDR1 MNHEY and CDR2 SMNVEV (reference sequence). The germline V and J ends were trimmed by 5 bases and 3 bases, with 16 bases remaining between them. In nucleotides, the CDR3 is TGTGCCAGCAGTGCCCTCTCCCCCAGGGACACCGGGGAGCTGTTTTTT. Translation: CASSALSPRDTGELFF.

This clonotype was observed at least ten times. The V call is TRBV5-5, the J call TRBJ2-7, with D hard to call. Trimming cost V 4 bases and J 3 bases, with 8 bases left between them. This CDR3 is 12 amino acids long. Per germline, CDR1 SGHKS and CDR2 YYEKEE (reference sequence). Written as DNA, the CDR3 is TGTGCCAGCAGCCCCGACATCTACGAGCAGTACTTC. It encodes CASSPDIYEQYF.

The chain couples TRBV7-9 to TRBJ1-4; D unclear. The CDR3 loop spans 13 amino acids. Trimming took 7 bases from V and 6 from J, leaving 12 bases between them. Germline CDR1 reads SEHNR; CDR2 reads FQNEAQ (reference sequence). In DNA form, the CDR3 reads TGTGCCAGCACCAGGACGTTCGATGAAAAACTGTTTTTT. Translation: CASTRTFDEKLFF.

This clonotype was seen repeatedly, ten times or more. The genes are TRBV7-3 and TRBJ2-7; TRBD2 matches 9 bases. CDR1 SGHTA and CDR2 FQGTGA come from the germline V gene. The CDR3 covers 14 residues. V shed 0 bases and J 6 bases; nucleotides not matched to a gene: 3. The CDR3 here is CASSLTSGSPEQYF. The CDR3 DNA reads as TGTGCCAGCAGCTTAACTAGCGGGAGCCCCGAGCAGTACTTC.

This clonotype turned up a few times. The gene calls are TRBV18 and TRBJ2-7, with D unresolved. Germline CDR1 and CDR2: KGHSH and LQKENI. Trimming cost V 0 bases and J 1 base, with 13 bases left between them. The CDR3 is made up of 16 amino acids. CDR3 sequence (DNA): TGTGCCAGCTCACCACCGGAAGGGTTTAGGTCCTACGAGCAGTACTTC. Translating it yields CASSPPEGFRSYEQYF.

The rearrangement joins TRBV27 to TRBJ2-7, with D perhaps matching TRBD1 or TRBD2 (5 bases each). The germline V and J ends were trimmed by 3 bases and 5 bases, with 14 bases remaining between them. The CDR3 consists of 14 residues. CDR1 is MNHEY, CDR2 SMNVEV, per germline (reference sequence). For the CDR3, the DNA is TGTGCCAGCAGTTTGGGAAGGGGACCCCACGAGCAGTACTTC. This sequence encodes CASSLGRGPHEQYF.

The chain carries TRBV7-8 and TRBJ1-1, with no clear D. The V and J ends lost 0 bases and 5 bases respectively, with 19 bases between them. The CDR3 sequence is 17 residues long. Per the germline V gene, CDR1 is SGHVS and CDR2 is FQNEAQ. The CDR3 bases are TGTGCCAGCAGCTTAGCGTATGAGGGTGTGTTGGGGACTGAAGCTTTCTTT. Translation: CASSLAYEGVLGTEAFF.

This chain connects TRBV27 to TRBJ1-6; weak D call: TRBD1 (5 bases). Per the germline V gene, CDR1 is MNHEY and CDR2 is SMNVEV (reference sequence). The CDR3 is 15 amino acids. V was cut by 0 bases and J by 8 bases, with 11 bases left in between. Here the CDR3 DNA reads TGTGCCAGCAGTTTATCGTCAGGGCTCCATTCACCCCTCCACTTT. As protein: CASSLSSGLHSPLHF.

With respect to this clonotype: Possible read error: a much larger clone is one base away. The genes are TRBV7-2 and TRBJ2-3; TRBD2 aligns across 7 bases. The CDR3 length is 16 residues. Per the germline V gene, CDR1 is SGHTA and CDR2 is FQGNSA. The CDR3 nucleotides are TGTGCCAGCAGCTCGGGGCTTAGCGGGTCGACAGCTACGCAGTATTTT. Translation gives CASSSGLSGSTATQYF.